One T cell receptor (beta chain) is described in this entry. This sample was included in a study of blood T cell repertoires in COVID-19. At the level of the study: Researchers got acute and convalescent COVID-19 samples from the United States, Italy and Spain.

The CDR3 totals 16 residues. Looked up from germline, CDR1 is SGHRS and CDR2 is YFSETQ. Trimming removed 0 bases at V and 2 bases at J, with 12 bases between. As handled by the study authors: How many nucleated cells were present was estimated from reference gene primer amplification. The data were produced by immunoSEQ multiplex PCR, yet TCRdb's version contains in-frame clones alone and is incomplete. V and J calls and clone size come straight from that table; D and trimming were deduced from the DNA. The sample records about 200,000 clones, around 90% being singletons. The chain has TRBV5-1 and TRBJ1-5, with a weak D call TRBD1 (6 bases). The sequenced sample consisted of PBMCs or T cells enriched from blood (not recorded which). This receptor was taken from a woman under 40 who had recovered from COVID-19. CDR3 coding DNA: TGCGCCAGCAGCTTGGAAGGGAGGGGGGGCAATCAGCCCCAGCATTTT. Translated: CASSLEGRGGNQPQHF.